These T cell receptor beta chains were read from a single sample in a study of T cell responses to AZD1222 COVID-19 vaccine. Only in-frame clones appear in the TCRdb table, and some are missing; sequencing was by immunoSEQ multiplex PCR. Among 120,000 or so clones, 70% to 90% were seen once, and the ten largest hold around 1.6%. This material consisted of peripheral blood, taken on day 0 of AZD1222 vaccination. These receptors all stem from an adult in good health. CDR3s include the opening cysteine and the closing phenylalanine or tryptophan. A D gene is named only where the DNA matches it firmly. Expanded clones get a size class; other rows say once, few or many, or leave the size out.

cdr3_aa: CASSQGQGAHNEQFF; cdr3_nt: TGCGCCAGCAGCCAAGGACAGGGGGCCCACAATGAGCAGTTCTTC; clone_size: .; d_call: TRBD1; v_call: TRBV4-1; j_call: TRBJ2-1
cdr3_aa: CASSLDLVGGPGNTIYF; cdr3_nt: TGTGCCAGCAGCTTAGACCTTGTGGGGGGACCTGGAAACACCATATATTTT; clone_size: .; d_call: .; v_call: TRBV7-9; j_call: TRBJ1-3
cdr3_aa: CASTAGHLNTDTQYF; cdr3_nt: TGTGCCAGCACCGCGGGACACCTCAACACAGATACGCAGTATTTT; clone_size: .; d_call: .; v_call: TRBV2; j_call: TRBJ2-3
cdr3_aa: CAWSLGILYGYTF; cdr3_nt: TGTGCCTGGAGCCTAGGGATTCTCTATGGCTACACCTTC; clone_size: .; d_call: .; v_call: TRBV30; j_call: TRBJ1-2
cdr3_aa: CASSMAENTGELFF; cdr3_nt: TGTGCCAGCAGCATGGCGGAGAACACCGGGGAGCTGTTTTTT; clone_size: few; d_call: .; v_call: TRBV11-3; j_call: TRBJ2-2
cdr3_aa: CASSDPGWGEAFF; cdr3_nt: TGTGCCAGCAGTGACCCTGGGTGGGGTGAAGCTTTCTTT; clone_size: .; d_call: .; v_call: TRBV6-1; j_call: TRBJ1-1
cdr3_aa: CASSQSQGSDTQYF; cdr3_nt: TGCGCCAGCAGTCAATCCCAGGGGTCAGATACGCAGTATTTT; clone_size: .; d_call: .; v_call: TRBV4-3; j_call: TRBJ2-3
cdr3_aa: CAWNSRGTTNEKLFF; cdr3_nt: TGTGCCTGGAACTCACGGGGAACAACTAATGAAAAACTGTTTTTT; clone_size: .; d_call: .; v_call: TRBV30; j_call: TRBJ1-4
cdr3_aa: CASSSKGRFGDTQYF; cdr3_nt: TGTGCCAGCAGCTCTAAGGGCAGGTTTGGGGATACGCAGTATTTT; clone_size: .; d_call: .; v_call: TRBV7-8; j_call: TRBJ2-3
cdr3_aa: CASSLQGPSNTGELFF; cdr3_nt: TGCGCCAGCAGCTTACAGGGTCCCTCGAACACCGGGGAGCTGTTTTTT; clone_size: .; d_call: .; v_call: TRBV5-1; j_call: TRBJ2-2
cdr3_aa: CATSDSGTDRYGYTF; cdr3_nt: TGTGCCACCAGTGATTCCGGGACAGATCGTTATGGCTACACCTTC; clone_size: once; d_call: TRBD1; v_call: TRBV24-1; j_call: TRBJ1-2
cdr3_aa: CASSSSGNDQPQHF; cdr3_nt: TGCGCCAGCAGCTCGTCCGGGAACGATCAGCCCCAGCATTTT; clone_size: .; d_call: .; v_call: TRBV5-1; j_call: TRBJ1-5
cdr3_aa: CATSDYTSEKLFF; cdr3_nt: TGTGCCACCAGTGATTACACCTCCGAAAAACTGTTTTTT; clone_size: few; d_call: .; v_call: TRBV24-1; j_call: TRBJ1-4
cdr3_aa: CASTLRLSGNTIYF; cdr3_nt: TGTGCCAGCACCCTACGGTTGTCTGGAAACACCATATATTTT; clone_size: once; d_call: .; v_call: TRBV6-5; j_call: TRBJ1-3
cdr3_aa: CASASDLGNEQFF; cdr3_nt: TGTGCCAGTGCTAGTGATTTGGGGAATGAGCAGTTCTTC; clone_size: .; d_call: .; v_call: TRBV19; j_call: TRBJ2-1
cdr3_aa: CASSEGGGPRNEQFF; cdr3_nt: TGTGCCAGCAGCGAGGGAGGGGGGCCACGGAATGAGCAGTTCTTC; clone_size: .; d_call: .; v_call: TRBV9; j_call: TRBJ2-1